This T cell receptor beta chain is from a study of OX40 agonist ivuxolimab in advanced cancers. Study-wide results and limits: Also showing low normalized T-cell clonal expansion were some of the nonresponders.

Patients were ineligible given autoimmune disease history or systemic immunosuppression. Trimming cost V 1 base and J 3 bases, with 7 bases left between them. The CDR3 extends over 14 amino acids. Germline V gives CDR1 SGHNT, CDR2 YYREEE (reference sequence). Produced via immunoSEQ multiplex PCR; TCRdb's table is partial and in-frame only. The repertoire holds about 26,000 clones, with 60% to 80% as singletons. Turning to this clone: Its specificity is not known.

The chain employs TRBV5-4 and TRBJ2-2; D gene uncertain. This TCR derives from an adult with an advanced solid tumor such as melanoma, head and neck, liver or kidney cancer. The source was CD4+ or CD8+ T cells sorted from blood, collected in a trial of the OX40 agonist ivuxolimab. Here the CDR3 reads CASSLWADTGELFF. Written as DNA, the CDR3 is TGTGCCAGCAGCTTGTGGGCGGACACCGGGGAGCTGTTTTTT.